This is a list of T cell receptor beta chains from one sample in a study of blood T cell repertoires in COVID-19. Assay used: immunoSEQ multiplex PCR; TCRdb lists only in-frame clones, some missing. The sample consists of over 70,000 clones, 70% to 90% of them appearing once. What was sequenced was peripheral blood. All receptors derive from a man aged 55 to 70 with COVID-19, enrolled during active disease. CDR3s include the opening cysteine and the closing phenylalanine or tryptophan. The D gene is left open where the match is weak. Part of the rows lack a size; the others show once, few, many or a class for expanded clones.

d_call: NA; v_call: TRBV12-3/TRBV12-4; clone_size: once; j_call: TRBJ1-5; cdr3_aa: CASRDSSNQPQHF; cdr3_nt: TGTGCCAGCAGGGACAGTAGCAATCAGCCCCAGCATTTT
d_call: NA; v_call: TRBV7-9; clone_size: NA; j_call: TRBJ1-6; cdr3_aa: CASSQVGDNSPLHF; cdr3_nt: TGTGCCAGCAGCCAAGTAGGGGATAATTCACCCCTCCACTTT
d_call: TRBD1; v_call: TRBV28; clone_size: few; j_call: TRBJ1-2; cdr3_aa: CASSFEPGQVDSYGYTF; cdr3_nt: TGTGCCAGCAGTTTCGAACCGGGACAGGTGGACTCCTATGGCTACACCTTC
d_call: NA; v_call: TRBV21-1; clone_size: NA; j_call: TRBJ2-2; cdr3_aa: CASSDQGTGELFF; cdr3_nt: TGTGCCAGCAGCGACCAGGGGACCGGGGAGCTGTTTTTT
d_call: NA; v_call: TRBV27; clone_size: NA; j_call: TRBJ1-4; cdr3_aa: CASSLIRGEKLFF; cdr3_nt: TGTGCCAGCAGTTTAATTAGGGGGGAAAAACTGTTTTTT
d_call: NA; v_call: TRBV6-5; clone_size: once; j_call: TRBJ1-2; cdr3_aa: CASTGRGYGYTF; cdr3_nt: TGTGCCAGCACCGGACGGGGATATGGCTACACCTTC
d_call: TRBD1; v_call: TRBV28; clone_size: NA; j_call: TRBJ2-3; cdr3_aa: CASSWDRGVADTQYF; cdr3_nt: TGTGCCAGCAGTTGGGACAGGGGGGTTGCAGATACGCAGTATTTT
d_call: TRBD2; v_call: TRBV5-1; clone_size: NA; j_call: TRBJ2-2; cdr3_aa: CASSLSPSGSVGELFF; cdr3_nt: TGCGCCAGCAGCTTGAGTCCTAGCGGGAGTGTCGGGGAGCTGTTTTTT
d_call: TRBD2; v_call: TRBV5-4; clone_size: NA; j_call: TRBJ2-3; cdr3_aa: CASSLPGRGLSTDTQYF; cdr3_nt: TGTGCCAGCAGCCTGCCCGGGAGGGGATTGAGCACAGATACGCAGTATTTT
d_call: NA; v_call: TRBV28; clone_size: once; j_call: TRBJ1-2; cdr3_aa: CASSPTPYGYTF; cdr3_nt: TGTGCCAGCAGCCCCACACCCTATGGCTACACCTTC
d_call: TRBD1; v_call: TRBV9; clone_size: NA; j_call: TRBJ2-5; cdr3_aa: CASGTGGGETQYF; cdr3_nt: TGTGCCAGCGGGACAGGGGGAGGAGAGACCCAGTACTTC
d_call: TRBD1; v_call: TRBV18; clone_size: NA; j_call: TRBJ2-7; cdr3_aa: CASSIQTGEYEQYF; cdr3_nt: TGTGCCAGCTCAATCCAGACAGGGGAATACGAGCAGTACTTC
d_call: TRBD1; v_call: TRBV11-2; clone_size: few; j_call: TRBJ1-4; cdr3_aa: CASSFGQGVQGNEKLFF; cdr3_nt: TGTGCCAGCAGCTTCGGACAGGGGGTTCAGGGTAATGAAAAACTGTTTTTT
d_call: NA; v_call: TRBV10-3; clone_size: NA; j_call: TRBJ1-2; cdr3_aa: CAISEWDNKYGYTF; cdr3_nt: TGTGCCATCAGTGAGTGGGACAACAAGTATGGCTACACCTTC
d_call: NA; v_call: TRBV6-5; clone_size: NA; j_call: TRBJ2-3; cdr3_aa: CASSSQIGGLWYF; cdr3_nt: TGTGCCAGCAGTTCACAAATCGGGGGTCTGTGGTATTTT
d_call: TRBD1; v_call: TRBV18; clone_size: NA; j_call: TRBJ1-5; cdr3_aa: CASSPTGGNQPQHF; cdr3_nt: TGTGCCAGCTCACCTACAGGGGGGAATCAGCCCCAGCATTTT
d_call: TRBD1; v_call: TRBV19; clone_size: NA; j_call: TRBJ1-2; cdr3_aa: CASSDRVAYGYTF; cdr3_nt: TGTGCCAGTAGTGACAGGGTTGCCTATGGCTACACCTTC
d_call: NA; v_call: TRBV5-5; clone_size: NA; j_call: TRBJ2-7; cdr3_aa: CASSPGLGGPYEQYF; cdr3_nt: TGTGCCAGCAGCCCGGGGTTGGGTGGACCCTACGAGCAGTACTTC
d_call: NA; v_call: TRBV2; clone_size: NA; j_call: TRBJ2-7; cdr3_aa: CASSGTTILNEQYF; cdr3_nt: TGTGCCAGCAGTGGAACTACGATACTTAACGAGCAGTACTTC
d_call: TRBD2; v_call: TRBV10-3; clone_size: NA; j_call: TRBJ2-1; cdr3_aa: CAISEAGANARVQFF; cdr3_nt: TGTGCCATCAGTGAGGCGGGAGCAAACGCTAGGGTGCAGTTCTTC
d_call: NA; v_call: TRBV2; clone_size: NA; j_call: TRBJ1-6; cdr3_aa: CASRSQTYNSPLHF; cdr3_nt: TGTGCCAGCAGGAGCCAGACATATAATTCACCCCTCCACTTT
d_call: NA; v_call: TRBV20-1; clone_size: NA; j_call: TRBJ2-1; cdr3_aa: CSGRSDNEQFF; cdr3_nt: TGCAGTGGTCGGTCGGACAATGAGCAGTTCTTC
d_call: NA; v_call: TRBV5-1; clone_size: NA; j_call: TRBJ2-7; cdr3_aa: CASSLSAVGAQSYEQYF; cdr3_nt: TGCGCCAGCAGCTTGTCGGCGGTTGGGGCCCAGTCCTACGAGCAGTACTTC
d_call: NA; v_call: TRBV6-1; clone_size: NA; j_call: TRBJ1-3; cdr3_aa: CASSEEGNSQGKGNTIYF; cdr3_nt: TGTGCCAGCAGTGAAGAAGGCAACTCTCAGGGAAAAGGAAACACCATATATTTT
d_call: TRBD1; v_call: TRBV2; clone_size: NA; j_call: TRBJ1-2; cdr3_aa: CASSGTGPHGYTF; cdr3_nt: TGTGCCAGCAGCGGGACAGGTCCCCATGGCTACACCTTC
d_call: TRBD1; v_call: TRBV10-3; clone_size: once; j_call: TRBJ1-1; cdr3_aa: CAITGTAANTEAFF; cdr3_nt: TGTGCCATCACCGGGACAGCGGCGAACACTGAAGCTTTCTTT
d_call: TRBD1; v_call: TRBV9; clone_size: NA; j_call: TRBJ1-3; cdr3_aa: CASSVAPDRAGNTIYF; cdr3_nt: TGTGCCAGCAGCGTAGCTCCGGACAGGGCTGGAAACACCATATATTTT
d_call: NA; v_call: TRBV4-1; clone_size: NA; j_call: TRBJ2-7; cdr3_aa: CASSQEYSSYEQYF; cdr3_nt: TGCGCCAGCAGCCAAGAATACAGCTCCTACGAGCAGTACTTC
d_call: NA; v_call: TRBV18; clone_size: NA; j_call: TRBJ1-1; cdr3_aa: CASSPGLEQNTEAFF; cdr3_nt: TGTGCCAGCTCTCCGGGACTTGAGCAAAACACTGAAGCTTTCTTT
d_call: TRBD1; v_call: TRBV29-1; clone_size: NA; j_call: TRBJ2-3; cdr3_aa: CSVGPGQITDTQYF; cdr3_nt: TGCAGCGTTGGGCCGGGACAGATCACAGATACGCAGTATTTT
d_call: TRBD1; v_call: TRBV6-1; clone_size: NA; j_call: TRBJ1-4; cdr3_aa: CASSEATGGREKLFF; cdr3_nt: TGTGCCAGCAGTGAGGCGACAGGGGGCCGGGAAAAACTGTTTTTT
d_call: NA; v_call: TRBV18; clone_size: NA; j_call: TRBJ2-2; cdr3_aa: CASSPIQGDTGELFF; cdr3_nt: TGTGCCAGCTCACCGATCCAGGGTGATACCGGGGAGCTGTTTTTT
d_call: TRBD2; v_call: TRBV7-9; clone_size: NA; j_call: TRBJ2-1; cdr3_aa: CASSFGLAGGDEQFF; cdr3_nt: TGTGCCAGCAGCTTCGGACTAGCGGGAGGGGATGAGCAGTTCTTC
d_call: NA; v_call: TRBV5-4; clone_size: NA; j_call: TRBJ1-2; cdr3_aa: CASSIGGPLKVAGYTF; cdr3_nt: TGTGCCAGCAGCATAGGAGGCCCCTTAAAAGTGGCTGGCTACACCTTC
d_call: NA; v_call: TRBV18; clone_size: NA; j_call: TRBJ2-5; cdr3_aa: CASSPRDMLQETQYF; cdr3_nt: TGTGCCAGCTCACCCAGGGACATGTTACAAGAGACCCAGTACTTC
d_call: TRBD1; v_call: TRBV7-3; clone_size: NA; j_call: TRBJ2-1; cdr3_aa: CASSLITGGVGNEQFF; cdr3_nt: TGTGCCAGCAGCTTAATTACAGGGGGCGTGGGGAATGAGCAGTTCTTC
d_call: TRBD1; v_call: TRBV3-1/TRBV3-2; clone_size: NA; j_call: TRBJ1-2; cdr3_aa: CASSQDYQGANYGYTF; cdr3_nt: TGTGCCAGCAGCCAAGATTACCAGGGGGCCAACTATGGCTACACCTTC
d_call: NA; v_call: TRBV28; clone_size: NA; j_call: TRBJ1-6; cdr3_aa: CASSGHSNSPLHF; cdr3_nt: TGTGCCAGCAGTGGACATTCGAATTCACCCCTCCACTTT